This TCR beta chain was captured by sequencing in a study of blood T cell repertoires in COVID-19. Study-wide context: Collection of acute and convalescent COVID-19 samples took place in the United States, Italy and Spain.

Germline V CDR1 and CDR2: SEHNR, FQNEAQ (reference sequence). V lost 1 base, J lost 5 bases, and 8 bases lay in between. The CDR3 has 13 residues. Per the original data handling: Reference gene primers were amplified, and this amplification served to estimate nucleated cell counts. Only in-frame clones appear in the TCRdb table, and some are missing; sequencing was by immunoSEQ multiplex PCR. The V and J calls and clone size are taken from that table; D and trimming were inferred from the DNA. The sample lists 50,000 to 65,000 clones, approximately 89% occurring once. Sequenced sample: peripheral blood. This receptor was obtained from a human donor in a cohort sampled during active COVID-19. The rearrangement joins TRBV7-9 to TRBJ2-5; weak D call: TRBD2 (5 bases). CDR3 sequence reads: CASSLGSVETQYF. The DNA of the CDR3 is TGTGCCAGCAGCTTAGGTAGCGTGGAGACCCAGTACTTC.